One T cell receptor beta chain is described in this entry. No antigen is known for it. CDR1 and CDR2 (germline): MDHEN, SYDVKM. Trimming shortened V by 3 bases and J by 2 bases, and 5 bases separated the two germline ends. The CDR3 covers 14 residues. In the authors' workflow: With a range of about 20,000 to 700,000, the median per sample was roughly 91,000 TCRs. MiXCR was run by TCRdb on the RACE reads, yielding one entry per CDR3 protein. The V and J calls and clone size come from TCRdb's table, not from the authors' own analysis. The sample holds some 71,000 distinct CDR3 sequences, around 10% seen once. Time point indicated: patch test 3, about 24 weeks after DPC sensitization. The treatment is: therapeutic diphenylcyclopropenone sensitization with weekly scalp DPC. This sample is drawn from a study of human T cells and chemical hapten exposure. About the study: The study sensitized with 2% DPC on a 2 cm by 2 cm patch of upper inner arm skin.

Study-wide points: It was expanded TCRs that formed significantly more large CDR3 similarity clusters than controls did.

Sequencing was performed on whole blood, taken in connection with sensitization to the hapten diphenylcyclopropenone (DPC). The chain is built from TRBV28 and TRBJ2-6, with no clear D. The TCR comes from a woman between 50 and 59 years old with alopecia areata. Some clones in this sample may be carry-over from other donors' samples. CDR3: CASSFQTGANVLTF. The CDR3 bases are TGTGCCAGCAGTTTCCAGACTGGGGCCAACGTCCTGACTTTC.